This is a list of T cell receptor beta chains from one sample in a study of shared clonotypes between healthy human individuals. Profiled with immunoSEQ multiplex PCR; TCRdb holds only in-frame clones, not every one. Among millions of clones listed, around 96% were seen once. Sequencing was done on a sample of naive CD8+ T cells sorted from blood. These receptors originate from a young man in good health. The CDR3 runs from the conserved cysteine through the conserved F or W. The D gene is left open where the match is weak. Expanded clones are given a class, and other clones once, few, many or no size at all.

D,size,J,V,DNA,CDR3
.,.,TRBJ1-2,TRBV7-9,TGTGCCAGCACCCCCGAGGCCCTTCTATCGGGCTACACCTTC,CASTPEALLSGYTF
.,.,TRBJ2-2,TRBV7-8,TGTGCCAGCAGCTATAGGACCTTCTACCAAGGGTCCACCGGGGAGCTGTTTTTT,CASSYRTFYQGSTGELFF
TRBD1,.,TRBJ2-7,TRBV2,TGTGCCAGCAGTACCGGGACAGTCCTCTCCTACGAGCAGTACTTC,CASSTGTVLSYEQYF
.,.,TRBJ1-2,TRBV28,TGTGCCAGCACCCCCGGGTGGTCTGGCTACACCTTC,CASTPGWSGYTF
.,.,TRBJ1-1,TRBV7-9,TGTGCCAGCAGCTTAGCTGAGGGCGGCGCTGAAGCTTTCTTT,CASSLAEGGAEAFF
.,.,TRBJ2-7,TRBV27,TGTGCCAGCAGTTGGGGGCAGGGAGTAAACGAGCAGTACTTC,CASSWGQGVNEQYF
.,.,TRBJ1-5,TRBV28,TGTGCCACTGCAGTAGGCAATCAGCCCCAGCATTTT,CATAVGNQPQHF
.,.,TRBJ1-6,TRBV19,TGTGCCAGTTCCCTTGGGGGAGGGGAACCCCTCCACTTT,CASSLGGGEPLHF
.,.,TRBJ2-7,TRBV19,TGTGCCAGTAGTGCAGGGGGGGCCTACGAGCAGTACTTC,CASSAGGAYEQYF
.,.,TRBJ1-5,TRBV27,TGTGCCAGCAGTTTATCTCAGGCCAGCAATCAGCCCCAGCATTTT,CASSLSQASNQPQHF
TRBD2,.,TRBJ2-3,TRBV9,TGTGCCAGCAACCCAGGGACTAGCGACCAGGATACGCAGTATTTT,CASNPGTSDQDTQYF
.,.,TRBJ1-4,TRBV28,TGTGCCAGCAGTTTGGCGGGGCCTGAAAAACTGTTTTTT,CASSLAGPEKLFF
.,.,TRBJ2-1,TRBV9,TGTGCCAGCAGCGTAGGGCCTCCAGGGGATGAGCAGTTCTTC,CASSVGPPGDEQFF
TRBD2,.,TRBJ2-7,TRBV9,TGTGCCAGCAGCCCCCGGACTAGCCCCTACGAGCAGTACTTC,CASSPRTSPYEQYF
.,.,TRBJ2-7,TRBV5-1,TGCGCCAGCAGCCTGGACGGGACACCGACCTACGAGCAGTACTTC,CASSLDGTPTYEQYF
TRBD1,.,TRBJ2-1,TRBV7-2,TGTGCCAGCAGCTTAGTGGACAGGGGCAATGAGCAGTTCTTC,CASSLVDRGNEQFF
.,.,TRBJ2-1,TRBV7-2,TGTGCCAGCAGCTTACCAGGGAGCTACAATGAGCAGTTCTTC,CASSLPGSYNEQFF
.,.,TRBJ1-6,TRBV28,TGTGCCAGCAGACAATACAACTCCTATAATTCACCCCTCCACTTT,CASRQYNSYNSPLHF
.,.,TRBJ1-2,TRBV6-9,TGTGCCAGCTACCTCCCGGGACGGACTTGCGCCTTC,CASYLPGRTCAF
TRBD1,.,TRBJ2-7,TRBV11-3,TGTGCCAGCAGCTCCCGACAGGGGTCCCACGAGCAGTACTTC,CASSSRQGSHEQYF
.,.,TRBJ1-1,TRBV5-6,TGTGCCAGCAGTTCCGGGACCCTAGAGGGGCAAGCTTTCTTT,CASSSGTLEGQAFF
.,few,TRBJ2-2,TRBV11-2,TGTGCCAGCAGCCCCGGAGGGAAGCTGTTTTTT,CASSPGGKLFF
.,.,TRBJ2-7,TRBV27,TGTGCCAGCAGTTTGGGGGGCTACGAGCAGTACTTC,CASSLGGYEQYF
.,.,TRBJ2-5,TRBV28,TGTGCCAGCTCATCGACGGGCCGAGAGACCCAGTACTTC,CASSSTGRETQYF
.,.,TRBJ2-7,TRBV5-1,TGCGCCAGCAGCCTAAGGACAGAAACTTTCGCCTACGAGCAGTACTTC,CASSLRTETFAYEQYF
TRBD1,.,TRBJ1-2,TRBV27,TGTGCCAGCAGTTTATCGGGGACAGGGGATGGCTACACCTTC,CASSLSGTGDGYTF
.,few,TRBJ2-2,TRBV1,TGCACCAGCAGCCAAGATCGGCGGGGGGGCCTCCCCGGGGAGCTGTTTTTT,CTSSQDRRGGLPGELFF
.,.,TRBJ2-7,TRBV11-2,TGTGCCAGCAGCTTAGGCCCCTTCTCCTACGAGCAGTACTTC,CASSLGPFSYEQYF
TRBD2,once,TRBJ2-3,TRBV2,TGTGCCAGCAGTGAGTGGCTAGCGGACACAGATACGCAGTATTTT,CASSEWLADTDTQYF
.,.,TRBJ2-5,TRBV27,TGTGCCAGCAGTTTCAGGCGCCAAGAGACCCAGTACTTC,CASSFRRQETQYF
.,.,TRBJ2-7,TRBV9,TGTGCCAGCAGCGTAGCTAGTGGGAATCCCCTCTACGAGCAGTACTTC,CASSVASGNPLYEQYF
.,.,TRBJ2-4,TRBV29-1,TGCAGCGTTGACGGGACGGAGGGGTACATTCAGTACTTC,CSVDGTEGYIQYF
.,.,TRBJ1-5,TRBV27,TGTGCCAGCAGGGTTCAGGGCAATCAGCCCCAGCATTTT,CASRVQGNQPQHF
TRBD2,.,TRBJ2-7,TRBV29-1,TGCAGCTTTCGGGAGGGGGGCAACTCCTACGAGCAGTACTTC,CSFREGGNSYEQYF
.,.,TRBJ2-7,TRBV9,TGTGCCAGTTCCCCAGGGGATCCCTACGAGCAGTACTTC,CASSPGDPYEQYF
TRBD1,.,TRBJ2-3,TRBV28,TGTGCCAGCAGTTCGGGACAGTTCACAGATACGCAGTATTTT,CASSSGQFTDTQYF
.,.,TRBJ1-1,TRBV10-2,TGCGCCAGCAGTGAGTCGCCGGGAGCTGAAGCTTTCTTT,CASSESPGAEAFF
.,.,TRBJ2-3,TRBV7-2,TGTGCCAGCAGCTCCCTCGGGGCGGATACGCAGTATTTT,CASSSLGADTQYF
.,.,TRBJ2-7,TRBV6-1,TGTGCCAGCAGTGAATGGGGATTCTCCTACGAGCAGTACTTC,CASSEWGFSYEQYF
.,.,TRBJ2-3,TRBV14,TGTGCCAGCAGCCAAGTTGCGTCAGATACGCAGTATTTT,CASSQVASDTQYF
TRBD1,.,TRBJ2-7,TRBV27,TGTGCCAGCAGTGGCCGGGGACAGGGCTCCTTGGGAGAATCCTACGAGCAGTACTTC,CASSGRGQGSLGESYEQYF
TRBD2,.,TRBJ2-7,TRBV28,TGTGCCAGCAGCCCGGGACTAGCGGGATACGAGCAGTACTTC,CASSPGLAGYEQYF
TRBD1,.,TRBJ1-2,TRBV29-1,TGCAGCGTGGACAGGGGTTCTGGCTACACCTTC,CSVDRGSGYTF
TRBD1,.,TRBJ2-2,TRBV7-6,TGTGCCAGCAGCTTAGGACAGGGGGCCGCCGGGGAGCTGTTTTTT,CASSLGQGAAGELFF